What follows are 5 T cell receptor beta chains derived from one specimen sequenced in a study of blood T cells in healthy people across ages. It was with a sample-barcoded 5' primer and a J-beta primer mix that a second PCR of roughly 6 to 11 cycles was run. One entry per CDR3 protein, called by TCRdb with MiXCR from the 5' RACE reads. The profile shows roughly 860,000 distinct CDR3 sequences, about 62% of them singletons. The sample taken for sequencing was blood. The receptors were sampled from a man in his thirties or forties in good health.

This clonotype turned up a few times. The rearrangement joins TRBV7-9 to TRBJ1-1; D unclear. The germline V and J ends were trimmed by 6 bases and 4 bases, with 12 bases remaining between them. Germline CDR1 reads SEHNR; CDR2 reads FQNEAQ (reference sequence). The CDR3 contains 13 residues. CDR3 bases: TGTGCCAGCAGATGGTTTGGGAGCACTGAAGCTTTCTTT. Amino acids: CASRWFGSTEAFF.

J is TRBJ2-1 and V is TRBV10-3, with D perhaps matching TRBD2 (6 bases). The CDR3 is 13 residues long. V dropped 0 bases and J dropped 10 bases, with 10 bases sitting between them. The germline V gene has CDR1 ENHRY and CDR2 SYGVKD. The DNA for the CDR3 is TGTGCCATCAGTGAGTCGGCGAGCGGGGAGCAGTTCTTC. This codes for CAISESASGEQFF.

This clonotype came up many times. The gene calls are TRBV7-2 and TRBJ2-1; D is possibly TRBD2 (5 bases). The ends were cut back, 1 base at V and 5 bases at J, with 9 bases in the middle. The CDR3 consists of 14 residues. Germline V gives CDR1 SGHTA, CDR2 FQGNSA. CDR3 region: CASSLVGRDNEQFF. DNA for the CDR3: TGTGCCAGCAGCTTAGTTGGGCGGGACAATGAGCAGTTCTTC.

The chain recombines TRBV6-5 with TRBJ2-7; D may be TRBD1 (6 bases). The CDR3 has 16 residues. Trimming left V 6 bases short and J 3 bases short, with 21 bases between. From germline, CDR1 is MNHEY and CDR2 SVGAGI. As DNA, the CDR3 is TGTGCCAGCAGCCCCGACCCCGGGACATTAGTCTACGAGCAGTACTTC. The encoded protein is CASSPDPGTLVYEQYF.

This chain connects TRBV7-3 to TRBJ2-1; possibly TRBD2 for D (7 bases). Trimming took off 6 bases at V and 15 bases at J, with 21 bases between the two ends. Germline CDR1 is SGHTA and CDR2 is FQGTGA. This CDR3 is 13 amino acids long. The CDR3 loop reads CASRDGHGGPAFF. CDR3 sequence (DNA): TGTGCCAGCAGAGACGGTCACGGGGGGCCGGCGTTCTTC.